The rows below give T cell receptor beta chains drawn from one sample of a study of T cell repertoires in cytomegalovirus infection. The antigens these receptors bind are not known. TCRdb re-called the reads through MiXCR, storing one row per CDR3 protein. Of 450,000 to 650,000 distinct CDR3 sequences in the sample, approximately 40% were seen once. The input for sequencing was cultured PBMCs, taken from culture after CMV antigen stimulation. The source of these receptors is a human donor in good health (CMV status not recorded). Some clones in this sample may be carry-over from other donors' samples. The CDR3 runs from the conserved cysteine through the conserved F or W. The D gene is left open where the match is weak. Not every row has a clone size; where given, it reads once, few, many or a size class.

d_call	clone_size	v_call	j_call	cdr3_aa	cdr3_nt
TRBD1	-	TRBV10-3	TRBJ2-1	CATRQGTSDEQFF	TGTGCCACCCGACAGGGGACCTCGGATGAGCAGTTCTTC
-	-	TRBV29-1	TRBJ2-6	CSVDRDGYGGANVLTF	TGCAGCGTGGACCGGGACGGATATGGCGGGGCCAACGTCCTGACTTTC
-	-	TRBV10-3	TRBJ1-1	CAISESSAQGSGEAFF	TGTGCCATCAGTGAGTCTTCAGCCCAGGGTAGCGGAGAAGCTTTCTTT
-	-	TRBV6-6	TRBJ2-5	CASSEVGGAGEETQYF	TGTGCCAGCAGTGAGGTGGGAGGGGCAGGGGAAGAGACCCAGTACTTC
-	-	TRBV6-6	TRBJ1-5	CASKAQSQPQHF	TGTGCCAGCAAAGCCCAGAGCCAGCCCCAGCATTTT
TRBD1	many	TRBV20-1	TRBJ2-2	CSARQGEHGGELFF	TGCAGTGCTCGACAGGGAGAACATGGCGGGGAGCTGTTTTTT
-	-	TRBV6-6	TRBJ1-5	CASSSFDRYSNQPQHF	TGTGCCAGCAGTTCTTTCGACAGGTATAGCAATCAGCCCCAGCATTTT
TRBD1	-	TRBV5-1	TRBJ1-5	CASSLGDPGQGVQPQHF	TGCGCCAGCAGCTTGGGGGACCCGGGACAGGGGGTTCAGCCCCAGCATTTT
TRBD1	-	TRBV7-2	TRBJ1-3	CASSARQGANSGNTIYF	TGTGCCAGCAGCGCCCGACAGGGGGCTAACTCTGGAAACACCATATATTTT
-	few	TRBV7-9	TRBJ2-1	CASTQDREGF	TGTGCCAGCACCCAGGACAGGGAGGGCTTC
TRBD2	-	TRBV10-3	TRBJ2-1	CAISPPTGATAGGPYNEQFF	TGTGCCATCAGCCCCCCCACAGGGGCGACAGCGGGGGGGCCTTACAATGAGCAGTTCTTC
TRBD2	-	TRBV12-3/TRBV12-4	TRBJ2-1	CASINGGVNNEQFF	TGTGCCAGCATTAACGGGGGGGTGAACAATGAGCAGTTCTTC
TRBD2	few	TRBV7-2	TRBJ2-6	CASRLAGTGANVLTF	TGTGCCAGCAGACTAGCGGGGACGGGGGCCAACGTCCTGACTTTC
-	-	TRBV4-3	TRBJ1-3	CASSPLLGPGNTIYF	TGCGCCAGCAGCCCACTATTGGGACCTGGAAACACCATATATTTT
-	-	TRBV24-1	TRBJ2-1	CATSDWGSDSYNEQFF	TGTGCCACCAGTGATTGGGGCTCCGATTCCTACAATGAGCAGTTCTTC
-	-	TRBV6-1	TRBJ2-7	CASRGRAEQYF	TGTGCCAGCAGGGGACGGGCGGAGCAGTACTTC
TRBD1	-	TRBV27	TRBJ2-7	CASSSDRATDEQYF	TGTGCCAGCAGTTCGGACAGGGCCACTGACGAGCAGTACTTC
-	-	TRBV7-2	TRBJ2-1	CASSYAGAEQFF	TGTGCCAGCAGCTATGCCGGTGCGGAGCAGTTCTTC
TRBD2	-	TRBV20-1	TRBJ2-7	CSARDLQRGAVYEQYF	TGCAGTGCTAGAGATCTCCAGCGGGGGGCCGTCTACGAGCAGTACTTC
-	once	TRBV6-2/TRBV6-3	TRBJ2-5	CASSYEVTETQYF	TGTGCCAGCAGTTACGAGGTCACGGAGACCCAGTACTTC
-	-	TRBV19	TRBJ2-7	CASSTGRGEQYF	TGTGCCAGTAGTACGGGACGCGGCGAGCAGTACTTC
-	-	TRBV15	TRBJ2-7	CATSLAGTYEQYF	TGTGCCACTTCCCTTGCAGGTACCTACGAGCAGTACTTC
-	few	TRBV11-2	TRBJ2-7	CASSSIQTRRSSYEQYF	TGTGCCAGCAGCTCAATCCAGACCCGACGGAGCTCCTACGAGCAGTACTTC
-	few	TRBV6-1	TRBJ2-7	CASSEATDEQYF	TGTGCCAGCAGTGAAGCGACGGACGAGCAGTACTTC
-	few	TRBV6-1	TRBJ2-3	CASSFRRGGEDTQYF	TGTGCCAGCAGCTTCCGGCGGGGCGGAGAAGATACGCAGTATTTT
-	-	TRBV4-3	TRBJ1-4	CASSQGAFDEKLFF	TGCGCCAGCAGCCAAGGTGCCTTTGATGAAAAACTGTTTTTT
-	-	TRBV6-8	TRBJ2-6	CASSWGTSGANVLTF	TGTGCCAGCAGCTGGGGGACCTCTGGGGCCAACGTCCTGACTTTC
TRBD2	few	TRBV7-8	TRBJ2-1	CASSSRRGAGYNEQFF	TGTGCCAGCAGCTCCCGCCGCGGAGCGGGGTACAATGAGCAGTTCTTC
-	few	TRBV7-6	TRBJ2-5	CASSLSKGLPETQYF	TGTGCCAGCAGCTTAAGTAAGGGGCTCCCAGAGACCCAGTACTTC
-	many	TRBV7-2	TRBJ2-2	CASSMDRYNTGELFF	TGTGCCAGCAGCATGGACAGATACAACACCGGGGAGCTGTTTTTT
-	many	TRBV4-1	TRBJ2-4	CASSPRQDIQYF	TGCGCCAGCAGCCCACGGCAGGACATTCAGTACTTC
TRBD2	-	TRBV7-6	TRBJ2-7	CASSLLGLGTSGGYEQYF	TGTGCCAGCAGCTTATTAGGGCTCGGGACTAGCGGGGGATACGAGCAGTACTTC
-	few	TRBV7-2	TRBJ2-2	CASSLLLSTGELFF	TGTGCCAGCAGCTTACTGCTGAGCACCGGGGAGCTGTTTTTT
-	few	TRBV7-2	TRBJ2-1	CASSARGGGYNEQFF	TGTGCCAGCAGCGCTAGGGGTGGCGGCTACAATGAGCAGTTCTTC
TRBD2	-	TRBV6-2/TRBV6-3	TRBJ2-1	CASSLPRTSRDNEQFF	TGTGCCAGCAGTCTACCGCGGACTAGCCGAGACAATGAGCAGTTCTTC
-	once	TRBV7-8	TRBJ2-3	CASSPVIISADTQYF	TGTGCCAGCAGCCCCGTGATAATTTCGGCAGATACGCAGTATTTT